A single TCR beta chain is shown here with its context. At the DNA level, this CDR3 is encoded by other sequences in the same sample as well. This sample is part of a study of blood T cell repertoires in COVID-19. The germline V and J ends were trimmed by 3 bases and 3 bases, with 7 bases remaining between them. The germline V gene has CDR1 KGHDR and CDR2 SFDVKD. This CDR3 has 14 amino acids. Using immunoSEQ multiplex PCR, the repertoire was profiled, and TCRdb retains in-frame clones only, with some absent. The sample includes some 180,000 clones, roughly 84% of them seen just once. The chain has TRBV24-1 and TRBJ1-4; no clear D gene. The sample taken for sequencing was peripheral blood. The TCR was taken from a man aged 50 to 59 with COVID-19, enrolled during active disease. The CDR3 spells CATSDRHANEKLFF. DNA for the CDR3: TGTGCCACCAGTGATAGACACGCTAATGAAAAACTGTTTTTT.